The 22 T cell receptor beta chains listed next were all sequenced from one sample in a study of beta chain features in type 1 diabetes. Expressed TCRB transcripts were sequenced, since all the RNA that had been isolated was reverse transcribed. Data came from immunoSEQ multiplex PCR; TCRdb stores just in-frame clones and leaves some out. The sample records around 250,000 clones, approximately 14% being singletons. The antigens for these receptors are not known. General study points: Shortening of TCRB CDR3s, moderate but significant, appeared in all four CD4+ subsets of Type 1 diabetes patients.

Material for sequencing was naive CD4+ T cells from blood. Source of these receptors: a young man with type 1 diabetes.

The V and J genes are TRBV19 and TRBJ2-7; the D gene is possibly TRBD2 (6 bases). This CDR3 is 16 amino acids long. Trimming stripped 4 bases from V and 9 bases from J, with 25 bases between. Germline V CDR1 and CDR2: LNHDA, SQIVND (reference sequence). CDR3 sequence: CASSRLDSGGTTGQYF. CDR3 DNA: TGTGCCAGTAGTAGGCTCGACAGTGGCGGGACGACCGGGCAGTACTTC.

This clone showed up just a few times. The chain has TRBV30 and TRBJ2-1; TRBD2 matches at 8 bases. Trimming cost V 4 bases and J 13 bases; bases outside gene matches: 6. The CDR3 is 11 amino acids. CDR1 is GTSNPN and CDR2 is SVGIG in the germline V gene (reference sequence). The CDR3 sequence is CAWTSGFGQFF. The CDR3 DNA is TGTGCCTGGACTAGCGGGTTTGGACAGTTCTTC.

The rearrangement uses TRBV28 and TRBJ1-1; D is possibly TRBD1 (5 bases). The CDR3 spans 14 residues. Germline CDR1 reads MDHEN; CDR2 reads SYDVKM. V gave up 7 bases and J gave up 0 bases, with 12 bases separating them. The CDR3 nucleotides read TGTGCCAGCATCACCGGGACTATGAACACTGAAGCTTTCTTT. Protein sequence: CASITGTMNTEAFF.

This clone has just one count. For the CDR3, the DNA is TGCGCCAGCTCAAATGGGATAGGGAGGCGAAACACCATATATTTT. Its translation: CASSNGIGRRNTIYF. The gene calls are TRBV4-1 and TRBJ1-3; D remains ambiguous. The CDR3 runs to 15 residues. Germline CDR1 and CDR2: MGHRA and YSYEKL. Trimming cost V 8 bases and J 5 bases, with 19 bases left between them.

This clone has just a few counts. The rearrangement links TRBV6-1 to TRBJ2-1, with D possibly TRBD1 on 6 matching bases. This CDR3 comprises 15 residues. Trimming shortened V by 10 bases and J by 7 bases, and 23 bases separated the two germline ends. The germline V gene has CDR1 MNHNS and CDR2 SASEGT. CDR3 bases: TGTGCCATCACGAGGACAGAGAATACCGCAAATGAGCAGTTCTTC. Its protein product is CAITRTENTANEQFF.

The V call is TRBV30, the J call TRBJ1-5; TRBD1 might be the D (6 bases). The germline V and J ends were trimmed by 5 bases and 6 bases, with 14 bases remaining between them. CDR1 is GTSNPN and CDR2 is SVGIG in the germline V gene (reference sequence). The CDR3 runs to 13 residues. This CDR3 is CAWAMGGLQPQHF. The DNA for the CDR3 is TGTGCCTGGGCGATGGGGGGGCTTCAGCCCCAGCATTTT.

In its sample, this clone was seen a few times. V and J are TRBV11-2 and TRBJ2-5, with D perhaps matching TRBD2 (6 bases). The CDR3 runs 13 residues. Germline values: CDR1 SGHAT, CDR2 FQNNGV. V was trimmed by 5 bases and J by 4 bases, leaving 11 bases between them. The CDR3 DNA reads TGTGCCAGCAGCCCGCTAGCGTTAGAGACCCAGTACTTC. This translates into CASSPLALETQYF.

The chain uses TRBV30 and TRBJ1-5; D is possibly TRBD1 (5 bases). The germline V gene has CDR1 GTSNPN and CDR2 SVGIG (reference sequence). CDR3 size: 13 residues. V dropped 7 bases and J dropped 4 bases, with 14 bases sitting between them. Written as DNA, the CDR3 is TGTGCCTCTTCCGATCAGGGAAATCAGCCCCAGCATTTT. Translated: CASSDQGNQPQHF. Full variable domain (rest looked up from reference TRBV30 and TRBJ1-5): SQTIHQWPATLVQPVGSPLSLECTVEGTSNPNLYWYRQAAGRGLQLLFYSVGIGQISSEVPQNLSASRPQDRQFILSSKKLLLSDSGFYLCASSDQGNQPQHFGDGTRLSIL.

This clone was counted a few times. The chain uses TRBV28 and TRBJ1-1, with D maybe TRBD1 (6 bases). The CDR3 contains 13 residues. The ends were cut back, 10 bases at V and 2 bases at J, with 14 bases in the middle. Per germline, CDR1 MDHEN and CDR2 SYDVKM. The CDR3 reads CATLPTGNTEAFF. The CDR3 region has the DNA TGTGCCACCCTACCGACAGGAAACACTGAAGCTTTCTTT. The full variable domain, completed using reference TRBV28 and TRBJ1-1, is DVKVTQSSRYLVKRTGEKVFLECVQDMDHENMFWYRQDPGLGLRLIYFSYDVKMKEKGDIPEGYSVSREKKERFSLILESASTNQTSMYLCATLPTGNTEAFFGQGTRLTVV.

This clone was counted only a few times. The chain carries TRBV7-9 and TRBJ1-2; TRBD1 matches 7 bases. The J segment lost 4 bases and the V segment lost 2 bases, leaving 4 bases of the junction unmatched. The germline gives CDR1 SEHNR, CDR2 FQNEAQ (reference sequence). CDR3 size: 14 residues. This CDR3 is CASSLTGQTYGYTF. The CDR3 region has the DNA TGTGCCAGCAGCTTAACGGGACAGACCTATGGCTACACCTTC.

The chain combines TRBV6-6 with TRBJ2-5, with a possible D match to TRBD2 (5 bases). Germline CDR1 MNHNY, CDR2 SVGAGI (reference sequence). The length of the CDR3 is 12 residues. V was clipped by 8 bases and J by 1 base, with 8 bases between them. The chain's CDR3 is CASHRGQETQYF. The CDR3 DNA sequence: TGTGCCAGCCATCGGGGCCAAGAGACCCAGTACTTC.

This clone was observed a few times. This chain links TRBV5-1 with TRBJ2-2; 9 positions match TRBD1. V lost 4 bases and J lost 5; bases outside the gene matches: 3. The CDR3 extends over 14 amino acids. The germline gives CDR1 SGHRS, CDR2 YFSETQ. Written as DNA, the CDR3 is TGCGCCAGCAGCCGGGACAGGGAAACCGGGGAGCTGTTTTTT. Translating gives CASSRDRETGELFF. The full variable domain, in which reference TRBV5-1 and TRBJ2-2 provide the parts outside the CDR3, is KAGVTQTPRYLIKTRGQQVTLSCSPISGHRSVSWYQQTPGQGLQFLFEYFSETQRNKGNFPGRFSGRQFSNSRSEMNVSTLELGDSALYLCASSRDRETGELFFGEGSRLTVL.

Only a few counts were recorded for this clone. V usage is TRBV6-5 and J usage is TRBJ2-7; D possibly corresponds to TRBD2 (5 bases). The V and J ends lost 0 bases and 2 bases respectively, with 8 bases between them. Germline CDR1 reads MNHEY; CDR2 reads SVGAGI. The CDR3 covers 14 residues. The CDR3 here is CASSYSGVPYEQYF. The CDR3 DNA is TGTGCCAGCAGTTACTCGGGAGTCCCCTACGAGCAGTACTTC.

The chain uses TRBV30 and TRBJ1-1, with TRBD1 matching 9 bases. Germline CDR1 and CDR2: GTSNPN and SVGIG (reference sequence). The CDR3 extends over 14 amino acids. V shed 5 bases and J 2 bases; nucleotides not matched to a gene: 6. The CDR3 loop is CAWEFTGGNTEAFF. As DNA, the CDR3 is TGTGCCTGGGAATTTACAGGGGGCAACACTGAAGCTTTCTTT.

This clone was recorded a few times. The genes are TRBV7-2 and TRBJ1-2; 9 bases map to TRBD1. Trimming removed 5 bases from V and 8 bases from J; junction bases left unmatched: 9. CDR3 size: 14 residues. The germline V gene encodes CDR1 SGHTA and CDR2 FQGNSA. The CDR3 DNA follows: TGTGCCAGCAGCACTACAGGGGGCGCAAAGGGCTACACCTTC. Amino acid sequence: CASSTTGGAKGYTF.

There are a few counts of this clone. This specimen includes other DNA sequences encoding the same CDR3. The chain couples TRBV18 to TRBJ2-5; 11 nucleotides align to TRBD1. V lost 3 bases and J lost 4; bases outside the gene matches: 4. This CDR3 comprises 15 residues. CDR1 and CDR2 (germline): KGHSH, LQKENI. This CDR3 reads CASSPGDRGRETQYF. The DNA of the CDR3 is TGTGCCAGCTCACCGGGGGACAGGGGGAGAGAGACCCAGTACTTC.

The J gene is TRBJ2-7, the V gene TRBV5-1, with 8 bases that match TRBD2. Germline V gives CDR1 SGHRS, CDR2 YFSETQ. The CDR3 has 16 residues. Unmatched junction bases numbered 9, after V lost 4 bases and J lost 0 bases. The CDR3 DNA reads TGCGCCAGCAGCCTGATTCATAGCGGGAACTCCTACGAGCAGTACTTC. Translating gives CASSLIHSGNSYEQYF.

V and J are TRBV18 and TRBJ1-2, with TRBD1 matching over 7 bases. V lost 5 bases and J lost 4; bases outside the gene matches: 7. Looked up from germline, CDR1 is KGHSH and CDR2 is LQKENI. This CDR3 has 14 residues. The CDR3 sequence: CASSFRDSSYGYTF. The CDR3 region has the DNA TGTGCCAGCTCATTCCGGGACAGCTCCTATGGCTACACCTTC.

V is TRBV5-1 and J is TRBJ2-3, with 7 positions matching TRBD1. The germline CDR1 and CDR2 sequences are SGHRS and YFSETQ. The CDR3 is made up of 14 amino acids. V was pared by 6 bases and J by 1 base, with 5 bases of the junction left unmatched. Here the CDR3 DNA reads TGCGCCAGCAACCGACAGGGCGGCACAGATACGCAGTATTTT. It specifies CASNRQGGTDTQYF.

This clone has a handful of counts. The chain combines TRBV7-3 with TRBJ2-1, with 9 bases that match TRBD2. The J segment lost 5 bases and the V segment lost 5 bases, leaving 13 bases of the junction unmatched. This CDR3 comprises 17 residues. The germline CDR1 and CDR2 sequences are SGHTA and FQGTGA. CDR3 DNA: TGTGCCAGCAGCCCCCATGAGGCGGGACTAGCTAACAATGAGCAGTTCTTC. Translated: CASSPHEAGLANNEQFF.

The V gene is TRBV19, the J gene TRBJ2-7; 7 nucleotides agree with TRBD2. This CDR3 is built from 16 residues. Germline-derived CDR1 and CDR2 are LNHDA and SQIVND (reference sequence). J was trimmed by 6 bases and V by 3 bases; bases with no gene match: 14. CDR3 DNA: TGTGCCAGTAGTATCGTCTGGTTAGCGGGCCGCAGCGAGCAGTACTTC. Translated: CASSIVWLAGRSEQYF.

V and J are TRBV5-1 and TRBJ1-2; no firm D call. Trimming removed 2 bases from V and 0 bases from J, with 5 bases in between. The CDR3 covers 13 residues. Germline CDR1 reads SGHRS; CDR2 reads YFSETQ. This chain's CDR3 is CASSFSPNYGYTF. CDR3 in DNA: TGCGCCAGCAGCTTTTCTCCTAACTATGGCTACACCTTC.